This TCR beta chain was identified during a study of cytomegalovirus exposure and HLA in healthy donors. Study summary: Counted in an early data release were about 80 million unique TCRs from HLA-typed donors.

The PCR ran on 60 Vbeta and 13 Jbeta primers. Assay used: immunoSEQ multiplex PCR; TCRdb lists only in-frame clones, some missing. The sample consists of about 59,000 clones, 65% to 75% of them appearing once. This clonotype was obtained from a man aged 25 to 40 in good health and CMV-seropositive. Material: PBMCs.

DNA of the CDR3: TGTGCCAGCAGTTACGGAGGGTCTAGGGAAAAACTGTTTTTT. The encoded protein is CASSYGGSREKLFF. The chain uses TRBV6-5 and TRBJ1-4; D ambiguous. Per germline, CDR1 MNHEY and CDR2 SVGAGI. The V gene lost 2 bases and the J gene lost 8 bases, with 12 bases spanning the gap. This CDR3 has 14 residues.